This TCR beta chain was observed in a study of blood T cell repertoires in COVID-19. About the study: From the United States, Italy and Spain came samples of acute and convalescent COVID-19. T cells, B-cell-depleted T cells, or PBMCs supplied cDNA or gDNA.

In germline, CDR1 is SGHDN, CDR2 FVKESK. V dropped 3 bases and J dropped 4; count of bases not matched to a gene: 2. The CDR3 is 14 residues long. Original methodology: Amplification with reference gene primers provided the estimates of nucleated cell counts. Some clones are missing from TCRdb's copy, which holds only in-frame ones; the method was immunoSEQ multiplex PCR. V and J calls and clone size are as listed in that table; D and trimming were resolved from the DNA. The repertoire holds some 50,000 clones, roughly four fifths seen once, with 7.3% in the top ten. This clone showed up just a few times.

The chain employs TRBV14 and TRBJ1-1; 10 bases match TRBD1. Source material: peripheral blood. The clonotype originates from a man aged 35-49 years with acute or convalescent COVID-19. The DNA for the CDR3 is TGTGCCAGCAGCCAGACAGGGGGCGTCACTGAAGCTTTCTTT. Translating gives CASSQTGGVTEAFF.